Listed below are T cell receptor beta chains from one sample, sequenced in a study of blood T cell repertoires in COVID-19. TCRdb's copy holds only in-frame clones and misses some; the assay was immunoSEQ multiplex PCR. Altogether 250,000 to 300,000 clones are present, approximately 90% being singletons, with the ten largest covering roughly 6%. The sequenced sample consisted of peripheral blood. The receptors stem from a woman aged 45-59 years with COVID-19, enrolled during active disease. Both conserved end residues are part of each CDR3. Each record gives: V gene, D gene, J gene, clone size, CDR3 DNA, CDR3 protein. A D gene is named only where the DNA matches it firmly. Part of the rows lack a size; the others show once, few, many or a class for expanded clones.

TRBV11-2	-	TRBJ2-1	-	TGTGCCAGCAGCTACGATCTGGGAGTCAGTAATGAGCAGTTCTTC	CASSYDLGVSNEQFF
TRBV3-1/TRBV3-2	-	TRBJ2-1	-	TGTGCCAGCAGCCAGGAGGGACAGTCCTACAATGAGCAGTTCTTC	CASSQEGQSYNEQFF
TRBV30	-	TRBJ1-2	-	TGTGCCTGGAGTTCACAGAAAACTAACTATGGCTACACCTTC	CAWSSQKTNYGYTF
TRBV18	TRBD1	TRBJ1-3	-	TGTGCCAGCTCAATTACAGGGGGCGCAACAGGAAACACCATATATTTT	CASSITGGATGNTIYF
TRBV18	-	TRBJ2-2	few	TGTGCCAGCTCCTTTGCGAATGCGAACACCGGGGAGCTGTTTTTT	CASSFANANTGELFF
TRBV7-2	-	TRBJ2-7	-	TGTGCCAGCAGGTCAGGGGCCTACGAGCAGTACTTC	CASRSGAYEQYF
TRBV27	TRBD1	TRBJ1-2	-	TGTGCCAGCAGTTTATCCCAGGGGGCGTATGGCTACACCTTC	CASSLSQGAYGYTF
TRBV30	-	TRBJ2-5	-	TGTGCCTGGAGTCCGACAGGCCTCCAAGAGACCCAGTACTTC	CAWSPTGLQETQYF
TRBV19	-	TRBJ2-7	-	TGTGCCAGTAGTATCGGACTACCAACCTCCTACGAGCAGTACTTC	CASSIGLPTSYEQYF
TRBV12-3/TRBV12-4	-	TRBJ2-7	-	TGTGCCAGCAGAAGGGGGGGGGCCTACGAGCAGTACTTC	CASRRGGAYEQYF
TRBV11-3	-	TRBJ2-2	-	TGTGCCAGCAGCTACTACACCGGGGAGCTGTTTTTT	CASSYYTGELFF
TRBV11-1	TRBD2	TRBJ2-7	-	TGTGCCAGCAGCTTAGAACTAGCGGGGTCCTACGAGCAGTACTTC	CASSLELAGSYEQYF
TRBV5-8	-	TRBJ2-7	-	TGTGCCAGCGTCCGTGGGCAGTACTACGAGCAGTACTTC	CASVRGQYYEQYF
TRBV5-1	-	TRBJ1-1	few	TGCGCCAGCAGCTCGGGAGGTGACACTGAAGCTTTCTTT	CASSSGGDTEAFF
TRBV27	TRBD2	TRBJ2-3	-	TGTGCCAGCATTGGACTAGCGGGAACAGATACGCAGTATTTT	CASIGLAGTDTQYF
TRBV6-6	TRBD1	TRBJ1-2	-	TGTGCCAGCAGTTCCACACAGGGGCGATTTTTCTATGGCTACACCTTC	CASSSTQGRFFYGYTF
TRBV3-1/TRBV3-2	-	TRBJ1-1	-	TGTGCCAGCAGCCAAGATAAAGGGGAGGACACTGAAGCTTTCTTT	CASSQDKGEDTEAFF
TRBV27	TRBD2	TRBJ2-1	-	TGTGCCAGCAGTTTAACTAGCGGGAGGTCCAGTGAGCAGTTCTTC	CASSLTSGRSSEQFF
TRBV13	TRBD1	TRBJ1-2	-	TGTGCCAGCAGCTCGAGGACAGGGCCATATGGCTACACCTTC	CASSSRTGPYGYTF
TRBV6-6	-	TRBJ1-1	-	TGTGCCAGCAGTTACTCATCAGGGCGGAACACTGAAGCTTTCTTT	CASSYSSGRNTEAFF
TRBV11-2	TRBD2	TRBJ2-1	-	TGTGCCAGCAGCCCCCGTGGTGGCGGGAGGTCCTACAATGAGCAGTTCTTC	CASSPRGGGRSYNEQFF
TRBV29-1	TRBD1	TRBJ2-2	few	TGCAGCGTTCAGGACAGGGTGTCGGTGGAGCTGTTTTTT	CSVQDRVSVELFF
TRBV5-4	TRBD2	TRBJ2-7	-	TGTGCCAGCAGCTCCGGGACTAGCGGGAGAAGCTCCTACGAGCAGTACTTC	CASSSGTSGRSSYEQYF
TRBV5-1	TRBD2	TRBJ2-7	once	TGCGCCAGCAGCCGTCGGGAGGCGGGTTCTGCCTACGAGCAGTACTTC	CASSRREAGSAYEQYF
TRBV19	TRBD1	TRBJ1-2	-	TGTGCCAGTAGTATTGACAGGGATAAGTATGGCTACACCTTC	CASSIDRDKYGYTF
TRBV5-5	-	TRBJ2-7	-	TGTGCCAGCAGCCCCCCATGGGCCCCCTACGAGCAGTACTTC	CASSPPWAPYEQYF
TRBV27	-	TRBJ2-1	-	TGTGCCAGCAGCCCCCTCAGCGAAAACAATGAGCAGTTCTTC	CASSPLSENNEQFF
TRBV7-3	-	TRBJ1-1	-	TGTGCCAGCCGGAGGCAGCCGAACACTGAAGCTTTCTTT	CASRRQPNTEAFF